This T cell receptor (beta chain) was documented in a study of blood T cell repertoires in COVID-19. The V gene's germline CDR1 is GTSNPN and CDR2 SVGIG (reference sequence). V shed 7 bases, J shed 0 bases, and the junction held 3 bases outside the gene matches. The CDR3 loop spans 13 amino acids. Sequencing was performed with immunoSEQ multiplex PCR; in TCRdb, only in-frame clones are kept and a portion is missing. The data contain some 370,000 clones, about 87% of them seen just once; the ten biggest clones take up 10%. V and J are TRBV30 and TRBJ2-1; TRBD2 matches at 7 bases. The sequenced material came from peripheral blood. The sequence was obtained from a woman aged 25 to 45 with COVID-19, enrolled during active disease. The CDR3 DNA reads as TGTGCCTCTAGCGGAAGCTCCTACAATGAGCAGTTCTTC. Its protein is CASSGSSYNEQFF.